Listed below are T cell receptor beta chains from one sample, sequenced in a study of early stage breast cancer tumors. Only in-frame clones appear in the TCRdb table, and some are missing; sequencing was by immunoSEQ multiplex PCR. The sample yields roughly 53,000 clones, 80% to 95% seen once. The sample consisted of blood. Receptor source: a person aged 65 to 85 with breast cancer. Each CDR3 is given with its conserved first and last residue. The order of the fields is V gene, clone size, J gene, D gene, CDR3 DNA, CDR3 protein. A D gene is named only where the DNA matches it firmly. Size is omitted from some rows. Given values are once, few, many or a class for expanded clones.

TRBV5-6	once	TRBJ1-2	-	TGTGCCAGCAGCTTGGAGGCAGGGCGTCTCTATGGCTACACCTTC	CASSLEAGRLYGYTF
TRBV27	-	TRBJ2-3	-	TGTGCCAGCACCCAACGCGGTACAGATACGCAGTATTTT	CASTQRGTDTQYF
TRBV6-1	-	TRBJ2-3	-	TGTGCCAGCATGATCCGGGACACCCACACAGATACGCAGTATTTT	CASMIRDTHTDTQYF
TRBV5-1	-	TRBJ2-3	TRBD1	TGCGCCAGCAGCCAGGGACAGGCAAGCACAGATACGCAGTATTTT	CASSQGQASTDTQYF
TRBV7-9	-	TRBJ2-1	-	TGTGCCAGCAGCTTAGAGGGGCCCTACAATGAGCAGTTCTTC	CASSLEGPYNEQFF
TRBV5-6	-	TRBJ2-1	-	TGTGCCAGCATCGCTATGGGGGCGAATGAGCAGTTCTTC	CASIAMGANEQFF
TRBV6-5	once	TRBJ1-6	TRBD1	TGTGCCAGCAGACTCGGACAGGGAAATTCACCCCTCCACTTT	CASRLGQGNSPLHF
TRBV6-1	-	TRBJ2-7	TRBD2	TGTGCCAGCAGGCAGTGGGCGGGAGGGCCCTACGAGCAGTACTTC	CASRQWAGGPYEQYF
TRBV27	-	TRBJ2-1	TRBD2	TGTGCCAGCAGTTCCCCCGAAGGACGGGAGGGCCGCAATGAGCAGTTCTTC	CASSSPEGREGRNEQFF
TRBV7-8	-	TRBJ2-5	-	TGTGCCAGCAGCCCGAAGGGCGGGTTCGGGGAGACCCAGTACTTC	CASSPKGGFGETQYF
TRBV6-6	-	TRBJ1-5	TRBD1	TGTGCCAGCAGGCCCACCGGGACAGGGAGCAATCAGCCCCAGCATTTT	CASRPTGTGSNQPQHF
TRBV5-1	-	TRBJ1-5	-	TGCGCCAGCAGCGCCTCCGGGACACCGAACCAGCCCCAGCATTTT	CASSASGTPNQPQHF
TRBV9	-	TRBJ1-6	-	TGTGCCAGCAGCGTAGCTTCGAGCTCCTATAATTCACCCCTCCACTTT	CASSVASSSYNSPLHF
TRBV10-3	-	TRBJ1-1	-	TGTGCCATCAGTCCTGGTCTATGGGAGGGCGCTTTCTTT	CAISPGLWEGAFF
TRBV18	-	TRBJ1-1	TRBD1	TGTGCCAGCTCACCGACAGGGGGCGAGACTGAAGCTTTCTTT	CASSPTGGETEAFF
TRBV6-5	-	TRBJ2-1	TRBD2	TGTGCCAGCAGTTGGGGACTAGCGGGGGATGAGCAGTTCTTC	CASSWGLAGDEQFF
TRBV28	-	TRBJ2-7	-	TGTGCCAGCTCTTCCGTGAGTGCTCGCTACGAGCAGTACTTC	CASSSVSARYEQYF
TRBV5-1	-	TRBJ1-4	-	TGCGCCAGCAGCTTGGGGGACACGAATGAAAAACTGTTTTTT	CASSLGDTNEKLFF
TRBV7-2	-	TRBJ2-5	-	TGTGCCAGCAGCTTATTCGACCGGGACTCTCAGACCCAGTACTTC	CASSLFDRDSQTQYF
TRBV5-4	-	TRBJ2-7	TRBD1	TGTGCCAGCAGCTCGCCCGGGACAGGGGACGAGCAGTACTTC	CASSSPGTGDEQYF
TRBV28	-	TRBJ2-1	TRBD1	TGTGCCAGCAGCGACGGGACAGAGTCCTACAATGAGCAGTTCTTC	CASSDGTESYNEQFF